The 21 T cell receptor beta chains reported below all come from one sample, sequenced in a study of technical replicates of blood from four donors (dated by TCRdb to 2016 to 2017). The library relied on the immunoSEQ multiplex PCR assay. TCRdb stores this immuneACCESS table with in-frame sequences only. Part of the clones is absent; in the studies checked, under half of the shortfall reflects unresolved V genes, and no reason is known for the rest. The table for this sample lists around 70,000 clones; roughly 97% of them were counted only once. The top ten clones comprise about 0.3% of the sample. Sequencing was performed on T cells isolated from PBMCs. Receptors were obtained from a human donor in good health.

This chain joins TRBV5-1 and TRBJ2-2; 7 bases map to TRBD2. The germline gives CDR1 SGHRS, CDR2 YFSETQ. There are 14 residues in the CDR3. V was clipped by 5 bases and J by 4 bases; unmatched bases: 5. This chain's CDR3 is CASRGAGSTGELFF. For the CDR3, the DNA is TGCGCCAGCAGAGGAGCGGGAAGCACCGGGGAGCTGTTTTTT.

For this clone: Compared with germline, one end of the junction differs, possibly owing to a read error. The chain links TRBV7-7 to TRBJ2-3; tentatively, D is TRBD2 (5 bases). CDR1 and CDR2 (germline): SSHAT, FNYEAQ (reference sequence). The CDR3 consists of 14 residues. In nucleotides, the CDR3 is TGTGCTAGCAGCGAGGAGCGGTTCACAGATACGCAGTATTTT. Encoded protein: CASSEERFTDTQYF.

The CDR3 loop is CASSQYLNTEAFF. In DNA form, the CDR3 reads TGTGCCAGCAGCCAATACTTGAACACTGAAGCTTTCTTT. This chain joins TRBV14 and TRBJ1-1; D unclear. The CDR3 consists of 13 residues. The V end lost 2 bases, the J end lost 0 bases, and 4 bases lay between the germline ends. CDR1 is SGHDN, CDR2 FVKESK, per germline.

The chain recombines TRBV7-3 with TRBJ1-2, with 9 bases that match TRBD1. V gave up 5 bases and J gave up 8 bases; unmatched junction bases: 6. Germline CDR1 reads SGHTA; CDR2 reads FQGTGA. The CDR3 loop spans 13 amino acids. DNA for the CDR3: TGTGCCAGCAGCCTAAGGACAGGGGAGGGCTACACCTTC. It yields the protein CASSLRTGEGYTF. Full variable domain (remainder filled in from reference TRBV7-3 and TRBJ1-2): GAGVSQTPSNKVTEKGKYVELRCDPISGHTALYWYRQSLGQGPEFLIYFQGTGAADDSGLPNDRFFAVRPEGSVSTLKIQRTERGDSAVYLCASSLRTGEGYTFGSGTRLTVV.

The chain joins TRBV9 to TRBJ1-2, with 9 bases matching TRBD1. With 4 bases clipped from V and 3 bases from J, the junction kept 13 bases outside the gene matches. The CDR3 covers 17 residues. The germline V gene encodes CDR1 SGDLS and CDR2 YYNGEE. The CDR3 spells CASSHQTGGKLDYGYTF. The CDR3 DNA reads as TGTGCCAGCAGCCACCAGACAGGGGGAAAGCTCGACTATGGCTACACCTTC.

V gene TRBV6-1 combines with J gene TRBJ2-5; TRBD2 matches at 7 bases. The CDR3 is 15 residues long. Germline CDR1 is MNHNS and CDR2 is SASEGT. After removal of 11 bases from V and 2 bases from J, the junction contained 14 bases not matched to a gene. DNA of the CDR3: TGTGCCTCGGGGGGACCTTCATTATTACAAGAGACCCAGTACTTC. Its translation: CASGGPSLLQETQYF.

Turning to this clone: In the same sample, other DNA sequences code for this CDR3. The chain has TRBV9 and TRBJ1-2; D gene ambiguous. Germline CDR1 reads SGDLS; CDR2 reads YYNGEE. Trimming stripped 0 bases from V and 4 bases from J, with 10 bases between. This CDR3 has 14 amino acids. The CDR3 sequence is CASSVGGGSYGYTF. In DNA form, the CDR3 reads TGTGCCAGCAGCGTAGGTGGAGGGAGCTATGGCTACACCTTC.

This clone was observed once. This rearrangement joins TRBV2 to TRBJ2-7; 9 bases match TRBD2. The V gene's germline CDR1 is SNHLY and CDR2 FYNNEI. After removal of 2 bases from V and 3 bases from J, the junction contained 5 bases not matched to a gene. The CDR3 extends over 15 amino acids. In DNA form, the CDR3 reads TGTGCCAGCAGTGAAAGAGGACTAGCGATCTACGAGCAGTACTTC. Translated, it gives CASSERGLAIYEQYF.

The rearrangement joins TRBV29-1 to TRBJ2-7; TRBD1 agrees at 8 bases. V shed 4 bases and J 7 bases; nucleotides not matched to a gene: 9. The CDR3 has 13 residues. The V gene's germline CDR1 is SQVTM and CDR2 ANQGSEA. CDR3 nucleotides: TGCAGCGTTGGCCGGGACAGGCTAGGGGAGCAGTACTTC. This encodes CSVGRDRLGEQYF.

V usage is TRBV6-5 and J usage is TRBJ1-2; 7 nucleotides match TRBD1. V lost 6 bases and J lost 3; bases outside the gene matches: 4. The germline CDR1 and CDR2 sequences are MNHEY and SVGAGI. This CDR3 is 13 amino acids long. CDR3 region: CASSRDRDYGYTF. For the CDR3, the DNA is TGTGCCAGCAGCCGGGACAGAGACTATGGCTACACCTTC.

The V gene is TRBV4-1, the J gene TRBJ1-1; no clear D gene. The CDR3 spans 15 residues. Germline V gene sequence: CDR1 MGHRA, CDR2 YSYEKL. Trimming removed 4 bases at V and 1 base at J, with 13 bases between. The CDR3 reads CASSPHIAQNTEAFF. CDR3 bases: TGCGCCAGCAGCCCCCACATAGCACAGAACACTGAAGCTTTCTTT.

The chain joins TRBV27 to TRBJ2-3; possible D gene TRBD2, 6 bases. This CDR3 is 15 amino acids long. Looked up from germline, CDR1 is MNHEY and CDR2 is SMNVEV (reference sequence). The V gene lost 7 bases and the J gene lost 3 bases, with 17 bases spanning the gap. CDR3 DNA sequence: TGTGCCAGCACCCCTCTCCGGGAGATAACAGATACGCAGTATTTT. Amino acids: CASTPLREITDTQYF.

The chain joins TRBV5-1 to TRBJ2-7, with 7 bases aligning to TRBD2. The V gene's germline CDR1 is SGHRS and CDR2 YFSETQ. With V trimmed by 0 bases and J by 3 bases, 6 bases remained unmatched. The CDR3 has 15 amino acids. The CDR3 protein is CASSLGSSGLYEQYF. The CDR3 nucleotides are TGCGCCAGCAGCTTGGGTTCTAGCGGACTCTACGAGCAGTACTTC.

The gene calls are TRBV27 and TRBJ2-3; tentatively, D is TRBD1 (5 bases). Germline V lookup: CDR1 MNHEY, CDR2 SMNVEV (reference sequence). Trimming pared 3 bases from V and 4 bases from J, leaving 14 bases between. CDR3 length: 15 residues. The CDR3 DNA sequence: TGTGCCAGCAGTTTTGGGGCAGGGAAGCCAGATACGCAGTATTTT. It yields the protein CASSFGAGKPDTQYF.

The J gene is TRBJ2-7, the V gene TRBV2, with no clear D. The germline V gene encodes CDR1 SNHLY and CDR2 FYNNEI. The CDR3 sequence is 10 residues long. V lost 8 bases to trimming and J lost 4 bases, with 6 bases between them. Here the CDR3 DNA reads TGTGCCAGCTCAATTTACGAGCAGTACTTC. Residues: CASSIYEQYF.

The chain has TRBV29-1 and TRBJ2-1, with 7 bases identical to TRBD2. The germline V gene has CDR1 SQVTM and CDR2 ANQGSEA. The CDR3 runs 14 residues. Trimming removed 4 bases from V and 2 bases from J; junction bases left unmatched: 5. For the CDR3, the DNA is TGCAGCGTTGTAGGAGCGGGAACCTACAATGAGCAGTTCTTC. Encoded protein: CSVVGAGTYNEQFF.

The CDR3 reads CASSSPETSGRTDEQYF. For the CDR3, the DNA is TGCGCCAGCAGCTCACCTGAGACTAGCGGGAGGACAGATGAGCAGTACTTC. The chain combines TRBV5-1 with TRBJ2-7, with 13 bases lining up with TRBD2. With 3 bases clipped from V and 7 bases from J, the junction kept 13 bases outside the gene matches. There are 17 residues in the CDR3. Per germline, CDR1 SGHRS and CDR2 YFSETQ.

This chain joins TRBV6-4 and TRBJ1-2; TRBD1 matches 8 bases. CDR1 is MRHNA, CDR2 SNTAGT, per germline. The ends lost 6 bases at V and 0 bases at J; junction bases unmatched: 9. The CDR3 is 16 amino acids. This CDR3 is CASSRDRFEANYGYTF. DNA for the CDR3: TGTGCCAGCAGCCGGGACAGGTTTGAAGCTAACTATGGCTACACCTTC.

DNA for the CDR3: TGTGCCAGCAGCCTATGGACTAGCGGGAGGGCCTACAATGAGCAGTTCTTC. Its translation: CASSLWTSGRAYNEQFF. This chain uses TRBV7-8 with TRBJ2-1; 15 nucleotides line up with TRBD2. J gave up 2 bases and V 5 bases, and 4 bases lay outside the gene matches. The CDR3 totals 17 residues. Germline loops: CDR1 SGHVS, CDR2 FQNEAQ.

The chain uses TRBV29-1 and TRBJ2-7, with 11 bases identical to TRBD2. Germline loops: CDR1 SQVTM, CDR2 ANQGSEA. The CDR3 totals 12 residues. V was clipped by 6 bases and J by 5 bases; unmatched bases: 3. CDR3 coding DNA: TGCAGCGTGGCACTAGCGGGAGACGAGCAGTACTTC. Its translation is CSVALAGDEQYF.

Here the CDR3 reads CASTLDSANYGYTF. CDR3 nucleotides: TGTGCCAGTACACTGGACAGCGCTAACTATGGCTACACCTTC. The rearrangement links TRBV19 to TRBJ1-2; tentatively, D is TRBD1 (6 bases). The V gene's germline CDR1 is LNHDA and CDR2 SQIVND (reference sequence). Trimming cost V 7 bases and J 0 bases, with 12 bases left between them. The CDR3 is 14 residues long. Variable domain in full (rest from reference TRBV19 and TRBJ1-2): DGGITQSPKYLFRKEGQNVTLSCEQNLNHDAMYWYRQDPGQGLRLIYYSQIVNDFQKGDIAEGYSVSREKKESFPLTVTSAQKNPTAFYLCASTLDSANYGYTFGSGTRLTVV.